The source of this TCR beta chain is a study of early T cells in non-severe SARS-CoV-2 infection. At the level of the study: It was bulk RNA from unsorted whole blood that was sequenced, and the chains were unpaired.

Molecules of cDNA were individually given unique molecular identifiers that were attached to them. TCRdb redid the calling of the 5' RACE reads with MiXCR, one entry per CDR3 protein. The sample lists 40,000 to 60,000 distinct CDR3 sequences, about 6.5% occurring once. V was pared by 1 base and J by 1 base, with 11 bases between. The CDR3 has 15 residues. Germline values: CDR1 DFQATT, CDR2 SNEGSKA (reference sequence). The input for sequencing was whole blood, taken at baseline. This receptor was obtained from an adult who was a healthcare worker with PCR-confirmed SARS-CoV-2 infection or an uninfected control (not recorded which). The chain is built from TRBV20-1 and TRBJ1-5; perhaps TRBD1 as D (5 bases). As DNA, the CDR3 is TGCAGTGCTAGAGTGGGGGGGGTAAGCAATCAGCCCCAGCATTTT. Translated, it gives CSARVGGVSNQPQHF.